The 5 T cell receptor beta chains below come from one sample, sequenced in a study of T cells in localized non-small cell lung cancer. Clones were read by immunoSEQ multiplex PCR, and TCRdb kept only the in-frame ones, dropping some. This sample carries around 25,000 clones, about 92% of them seen once, and the ten largest clones take nearly 15%. The input for sequencing was peripheral blood, taken before any cancer treatment. These receptors were taken from a man between 35 and 75 years old with stage III squamous cell lung carcinoma.

V and J are TRBV7-2 and TRBJ1-3; no clear D gene. The CDR3 spans 15 residues. Germline V gene data show CDR1 as SGHTA and CDR2 as FQGNSA. The V and J ends lost 0 bases and 0 bases respectively, with 6 bases between them. The CDR3, as DNA: TGTGCCAGCAGCTTAGCCCCTCACTCTGGAAACACCATATATTTT. Translation gives CASSLAPHSGNTIYF.

This sequence joins TRBV28 and TRBJ1-2; D gene unclear. CDR3 length: 12 amino acids. Per germline, CDR1 MDHEN and CDR2 SYDVKM. Trimming cost V 8 bases and J 1 base, with 8 bases left between them. For the CDR3, the DNA is TGTGCCAGCCTGTCCGGTAACTATGGCTACACCTTC. Its protein is CASLSGNYGYTF.

The V and J genes are TRBV27 and TRBJ2-7, with 11 bases matching TRBD2. After removal of 6 bases from V and 0 bases from J, the junction contained 22 bases not matched to a gene. The CDR3 consists of 21 residues. Germline CDR1 reads MNHEY; CDR2 reads SMNVEV (reference sequence). CDR3 coding DNA: TGTGCCAGCAGCCGACAGAACGGGGCCTATAGCGGGAGGGCGAGCTCCTACGAGCAGTACTTC. Translated, it gives CASSRQNGAYSGRASSYEQYF.

In nucleotides, the CDR3 is TGCGCCAGCAGCCAAGTCTTCAGAGGGGGCTCCTACAATGAGCAGTTCTTC. Residues: CASSQVFRGGSYNEQFF. The chain joins TRBV4-3 to TRBJ2-1; possibly TRBD1 for D (6 bases). Germline CDR1 is LGHNA and CDR2 is YSLEER. The CDR3 contains 17 residues. V lost 1 base and J 0 bases, leaving 13 bases between the germline ends.

The chain couples TRBV27 to TRBJ2-7, with a possible D match to TRBD2 (5 bases). Germline CDR1 and CDR2: MNHEY and SMNVEV (reference sequence). CDR3 length equals 15 residues. The V end lost 1 base, the J end lost 6 bases, and 16 bases lay between the germline ends. The CDR3 reads CASSLYRGTAGEQYF. CDR3 DNA: TGTGCCAGCAGTTTATATCGGGGTACTGCGGGCGAGCAGTACTTC.